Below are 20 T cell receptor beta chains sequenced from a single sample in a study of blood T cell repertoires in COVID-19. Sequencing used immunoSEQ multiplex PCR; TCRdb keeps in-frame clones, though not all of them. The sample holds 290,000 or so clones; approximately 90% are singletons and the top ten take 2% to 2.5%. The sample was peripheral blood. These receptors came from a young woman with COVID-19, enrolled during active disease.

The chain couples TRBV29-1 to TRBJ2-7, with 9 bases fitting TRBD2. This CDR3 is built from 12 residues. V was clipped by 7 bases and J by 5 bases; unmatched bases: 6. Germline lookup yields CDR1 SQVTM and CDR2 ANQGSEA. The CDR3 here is CSAYSGSHEQYF. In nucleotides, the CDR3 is TGCAGCGCGTATAGCGGGAGCCACGAGCAGTACTTC.

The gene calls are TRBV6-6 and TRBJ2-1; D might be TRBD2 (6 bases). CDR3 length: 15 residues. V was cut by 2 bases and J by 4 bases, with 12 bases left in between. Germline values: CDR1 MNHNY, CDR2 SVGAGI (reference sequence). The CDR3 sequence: CASSYPAGAYNEQFF. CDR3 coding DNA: TGTGCCAGCAGTTACCCAGCGGGCGCGTACAATGAGCAGTTCTTC.

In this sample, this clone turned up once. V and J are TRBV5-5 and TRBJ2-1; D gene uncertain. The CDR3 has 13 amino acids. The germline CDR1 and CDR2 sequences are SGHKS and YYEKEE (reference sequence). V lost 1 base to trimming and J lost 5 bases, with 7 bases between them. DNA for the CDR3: TGTGCCAGCAGCTTGTTACAGAACAATGAGCAGTTCTTC. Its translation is CASSLLQNNEQFF.

CDR3: CASSVVGAGETGELFF. CDR3 nucleotide sequence: TGTGCCAGCAGCGTAGTGGGGGCGGGAGAGACCGGGGAGCTGTTTTTT. V gene TRBV9 combines with J gene TRBJ2-2; TRBD2 is a possible D gene (7 bases). V shed 0 bases and J shed 5 bases, with 14 bases lying between them. The CDR3 has 16 residues. Germline lookup yields CDR1 SGDLS and CDR2 YYNGEE.

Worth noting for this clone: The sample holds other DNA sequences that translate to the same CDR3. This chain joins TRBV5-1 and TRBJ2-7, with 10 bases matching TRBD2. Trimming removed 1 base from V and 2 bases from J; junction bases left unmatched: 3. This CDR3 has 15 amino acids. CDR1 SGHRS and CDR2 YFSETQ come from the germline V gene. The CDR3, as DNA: TGCGCCAGCAGCTTGAGGACTAGCGGAACCTACGAGCAGTACTTC. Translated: CASSLRTSGTYEQYF.

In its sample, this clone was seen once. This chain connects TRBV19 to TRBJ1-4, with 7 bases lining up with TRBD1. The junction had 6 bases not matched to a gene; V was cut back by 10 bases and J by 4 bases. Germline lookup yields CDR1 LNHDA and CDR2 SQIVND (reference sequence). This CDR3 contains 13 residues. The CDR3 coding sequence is TGTGCCACCGTCGGGACAGTTAATGAAAAACTGTTTTTT. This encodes CATVGTVNEKLFF.

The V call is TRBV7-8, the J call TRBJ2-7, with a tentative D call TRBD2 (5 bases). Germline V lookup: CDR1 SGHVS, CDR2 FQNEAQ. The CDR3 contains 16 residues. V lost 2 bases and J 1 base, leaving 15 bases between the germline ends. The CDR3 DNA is TGTGCCAGCAGCTTAAGTCGGGGTGGTGGGTCCTACGAGCAGTACTTC. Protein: CASSLSRGGGSYEQYF.

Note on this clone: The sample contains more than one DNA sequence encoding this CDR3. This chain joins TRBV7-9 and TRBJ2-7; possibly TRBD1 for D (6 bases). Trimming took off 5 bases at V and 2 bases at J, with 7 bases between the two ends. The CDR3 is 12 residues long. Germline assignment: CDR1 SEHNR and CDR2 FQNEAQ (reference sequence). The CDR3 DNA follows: TGTGCCAGCAGCCAGGGGACCTACGAGCAGTACTTC. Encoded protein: CASSQGTYEQYF.

CDR3 nucleotides: TGTGCCAGTAGCCTGACAGCCTACAATGAGCAGTTCTTC. Residues: CASSLTAYNEQFF. The gene calls are TRBV19 and TRBJ2-1; D is perhaps TRBD1 (5 bases). CDR1 is LNHDA and CDR2 is SQIVND in the germline V gene (reference sequence). The CDR3 spans 13 residues. V was trimmed by 6 bases and J by 2 bases, leaving 8 bases between them.

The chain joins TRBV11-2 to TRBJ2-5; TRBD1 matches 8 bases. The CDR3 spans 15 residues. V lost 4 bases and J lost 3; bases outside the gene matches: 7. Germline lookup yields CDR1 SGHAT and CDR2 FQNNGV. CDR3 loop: CASSSEDRAEETQYF. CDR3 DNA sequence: TGTGCCAGCAGCTCGGAGGACAGGGCCGAAGAGACCCAGTACTTC.

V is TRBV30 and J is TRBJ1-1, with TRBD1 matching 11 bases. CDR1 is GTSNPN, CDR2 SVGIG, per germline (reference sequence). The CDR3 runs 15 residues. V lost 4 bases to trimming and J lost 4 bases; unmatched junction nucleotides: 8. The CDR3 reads CAWISNGQGATEAFF. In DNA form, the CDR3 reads TGTGCCTGGATTTCAAACGGACAGGGGGCCACTGAAGCTTTCTTT.

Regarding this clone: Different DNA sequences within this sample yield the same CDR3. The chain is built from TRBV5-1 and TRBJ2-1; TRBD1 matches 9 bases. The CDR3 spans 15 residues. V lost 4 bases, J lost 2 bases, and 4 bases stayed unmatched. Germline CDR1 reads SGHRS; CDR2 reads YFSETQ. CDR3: CASSPGQGTYNEQFF. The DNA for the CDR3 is TGCGCCAGCAGCCCAGGACAGGGGACCTACAATGAGCAGTTCTTC.

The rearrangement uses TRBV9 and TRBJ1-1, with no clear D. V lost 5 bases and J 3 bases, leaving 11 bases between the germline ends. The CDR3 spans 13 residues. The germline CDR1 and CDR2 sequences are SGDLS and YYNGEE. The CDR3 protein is CASSSHADTEAFF. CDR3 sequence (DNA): TGTGCCAGCAGTTCACACGCGGACACTGAAGCTTTCTTT.

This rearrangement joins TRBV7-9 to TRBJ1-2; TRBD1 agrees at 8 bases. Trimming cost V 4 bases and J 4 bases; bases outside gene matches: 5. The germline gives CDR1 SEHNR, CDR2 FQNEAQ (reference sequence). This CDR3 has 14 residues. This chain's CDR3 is CASSSSGGSYGYTF. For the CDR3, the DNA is TGTGCCAGCAGCTCATCAGGGGGCAGCTATGGCTACACCTTC.

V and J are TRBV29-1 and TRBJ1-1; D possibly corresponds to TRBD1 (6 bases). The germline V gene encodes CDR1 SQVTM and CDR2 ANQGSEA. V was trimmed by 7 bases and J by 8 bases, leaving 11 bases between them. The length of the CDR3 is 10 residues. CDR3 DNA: TGCAGCGGGACACAGGGAGAAGCTTTCTTT. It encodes CSGTQGEAFF.

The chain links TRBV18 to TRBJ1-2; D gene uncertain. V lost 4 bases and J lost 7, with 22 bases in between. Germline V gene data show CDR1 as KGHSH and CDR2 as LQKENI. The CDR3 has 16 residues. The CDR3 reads CASSLSVGQVESGYTF. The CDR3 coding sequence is TGTGCCAGCTCACTCTCGGTCGGCCAGGTTGAGAGTGGCTACACCTTC.

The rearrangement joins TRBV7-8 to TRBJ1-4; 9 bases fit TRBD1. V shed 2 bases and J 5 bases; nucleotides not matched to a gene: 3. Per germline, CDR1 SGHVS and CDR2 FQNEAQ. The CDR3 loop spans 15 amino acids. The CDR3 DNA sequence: TGTGCCAGCAGCTTAATAGGGACAGGGAATGAAAAACTGTTTTTT. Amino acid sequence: CASSLIGTGNEKLFF.

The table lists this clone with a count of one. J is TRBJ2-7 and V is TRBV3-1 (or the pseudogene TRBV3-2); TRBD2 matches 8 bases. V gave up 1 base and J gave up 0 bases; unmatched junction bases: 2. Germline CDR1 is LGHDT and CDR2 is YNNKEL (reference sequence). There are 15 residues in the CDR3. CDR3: CASSQAGTSSYEQYF. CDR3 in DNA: TGTGCCAGCAGCCAAGCCGGGACTAGCTCCTACGAGCAGTACTTC.

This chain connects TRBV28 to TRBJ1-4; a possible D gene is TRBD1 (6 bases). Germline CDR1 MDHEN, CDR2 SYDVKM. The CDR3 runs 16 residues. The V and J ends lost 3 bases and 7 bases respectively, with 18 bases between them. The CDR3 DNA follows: TGTGCCAGCAGTTTTTTACAGGGCGCGATCGGTGAAAAACTGTTTTTT. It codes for CASSFLQGAIGEKLFF.

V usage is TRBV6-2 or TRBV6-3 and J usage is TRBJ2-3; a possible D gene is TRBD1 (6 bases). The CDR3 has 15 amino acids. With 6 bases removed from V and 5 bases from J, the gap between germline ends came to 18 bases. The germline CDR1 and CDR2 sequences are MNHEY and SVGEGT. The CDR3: CASSAQGLRGDTQYF. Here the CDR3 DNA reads TGTGCCAGCAGCGCCCAGGGGCTGAGAGGAGATACGCAGTATTTT.